This TCR beta chain was sequenced in a study of T cell repertoires in cytomegalovirus infection. Looking at the study overall: A matching HLA type, together with CMV infection, was signaled by public TCR beta signatures.

This clonotype has more than one count but fewer than ten. Its antigen is as yet unknown. Study observations and caveats: The study found HLA-C-restricted CMV-specific TCR beta clonotypes dominating the ex vivo response. Frequencies of public TCR beta families were cumulated, and this identified carriers of CMV plus the relevant HLA.

TCRdb reprocessed the reads via MiXCR and lists one record per CDR3 protein. The repertoire consists of around 800,000 distinct CDR3 sequences, with 30% to 35% occurring once and the leading ten covering roughly an eighth. The sequence came from a human donor in good health (CMV status not recorded). Some clones in this sample may be carry-over from other donors' samples. Source: cultured CD8+ T cells from PBMCs, taken from culture after CMV antigen stimulation.

CDR3 nucleotides: TGTGCCAGCAGCTTAGAACGGACAGCCAATGAGCAGTTCTTC. Translation: CASSLERTANEQFF. This sequence joins TRBV11-3 and TRBJ2-1; maybe TRBD1 (6 bases). Deletions cut 0 bases from V and 6 bases from J, with 9 bases between. Germline-derived CDR1 and CDR2 are SGHNT and YENEEA. The CDR3 spans 14 residues.